Following are 16 T cell receptor beta chains from one sample sequenced in a study of cytomegalovirus exposure and HLA in healthy donors (dated by TCRdb to about 2017). To prepare the library, the immunoSEQ multiplex PCR assay was applied. The multiplex PCR relied on a mix of 60 forward primers for TCR Vbeta segments and 13 reverse primers for TCR Jbeta segments. The immuneACCESS repertoire file appears here via TCRdb, limited to in-frame rearrangements. These files lack a portion of the clones; in checked studies, under half of the deficit traces to unresolved V genes, and the cause of the others is not known. This sample is represented by 150,000 or so clones; 80% of them were singletons. The ten biggest clones cover around 14% of the sample. Input material: PBMCs. Receptors were obtained from a woman aged 40 to 55 in good health and CMV-seronegative.

This clone was recorded a few times. The V call is TRBV28, the J call TRBJ1-2, with D perhaps TRBD1 (6 bases). Trimming cost V 4 bases and J 4 bases, with 16 bases left between them. This CDR3 is built from 15 residues. Germline assignment: CDR1 MDHEN and CDR2 SYDVKM. This CDR3 is CASSSTLGAAYGYTF. CDR3 nucleotide sequence: TGTGCCAGCAGTTCAACCTTGGGGGCAGCCTATGGCTACACCTTC.

This clone occurred a few times. The V and J genes are TRBV7-7 and TRBJ1-4; possible D gene TRBD1, 5 bases. Trimming stripped 3 bases from V and 0 bases from J, with 5 bases between. The germline V gene has CDR1 SSHAT and CDR2 FNYEAQ (reference sequence). CDR3 length: 14 amino acids. The CDR3 DNA follows: TGTGCCAGCAGCTTGGGGCCAACTAATGAAAAACTGTTTTTT. Protein product: CASSLGPTNEKLFF. Combining the CDR3 with reference TRBV7-7 and TRBJ1-4 gives the whole variable domain GAGVSQSPRYKVTKRGQDVTLRCDPISSHATLYWYQQALGQGPEFLTYFNYEAQPDKSGLPSDRFSAERPEGSISTLTIQRTEQRDSAMYRCASSLGPTNEKLFFGSGTQLSVL.

The CDR3 sequence: CASGFRQGGAGGELFF. The CDR3 DNA is TGTGCTAGTGGTTTCAGACAGGGGGGGGCCGGCGGGGAGCTGTTTTTT. The chain couples TRBV12-5 to TRBJ2-2; 9 bases match TRBD1. The V gene end was trimmed by 3 bases and the J gene end by 7 bases; junction bases not matched to a gene: 9. Germline CDR1 is LGHNT and CDR2 is FRNRAP. The CDR3 totals 16 residues.

With regard to this clone: One end of the junction varies from germline; a read error may be responsible. The chain recombines TRBV4-2 with TRBJ2-6, with D possibly being TRBD1 (5 bases). Germline CDR1 reads LGHNA; CDR2 reads YNFKEQ. This CDR3 comprises 16 residues. The CDR3 bases are TGTGCCAGCAGCCAAGATGTCTCCTCTGGGGCCAACGGCCTGACTTTC. Translated, it gives CASSQDVSSGANGLTF.

The chain has TRBV6-5 and TRBJ2-3; possible D gene TRBD1, 6 bases. Trimming removed 6 bases at V and 6 bases at J, with 13 bases between. The CDR3 runs 13 residues. The V gene's germline CDR1 is MNHEY and CDR2 SVGAGI. The CDR3 reads CASSLRGRDTQYF. The CDR3 DNA reads as TGTGCCAGCAGCCTCAGGGGAAGGGATACGCAGTATTTT.

The gene calls are TRBV6-5 and TRBJ1-1; tentatively, D is TRBD1 (6 bases). Germline CDR1 reads MNHEY; CDR2 reads SVGAGI. With 5 bases removed from V and 5 bases from J, the gap between germline ends came to 15 bases. The CDR3 is 14 amino acids. CDR3 DNA sequence: TGTGCCAGCAGTGAGCGGGGGGCGAGGACTGAAGCTTTCTTT. The encoded protein is CASSERGARTEAFF.

This clone was seen only once. The rearrangement joins TRBV19 to TRBJ2-1, with 10 bases identical to TRBD2. The length of the CDR3 is 16 residues. The V gene's germline CDR1 is LNHDA and CDR2 SQIVND (reference sequence). The V and J ends lost 7 bases and 7 bases, in that order; junction bases with no gene match: 13. The CDR3 here is CASTSFPAGGPNEQFF. DNA of the CDR3: TGTGCCAGTACTTCCTTCCCAGCGGGAGGGCCGAATGAGCAGTTCTTC.

This clone was seen just once. The V call is TRBV7-9, the J call TRBJ1-3; D is undetermined. The germline gives CDR1 SEHNR, CDR2 FQNEAQ (reference sequence). V was clipped by 4 bases and J by 4 bases, with 14 bases between them. The CDR3 is 15 residues long. The CDR3 protein is CASSSGSRGGNTIYF. In DNA form, the CDR3 reads TGTGCCAGCAGCTCCGGGTCCCGTGGCGGAAACACCATATATTTT.

This clone was seen more than once but under ten times. The chain is built from TRBV14 and TRBJ2-1, with 13 nucleotides matching TRBD2. The germline CDR1 and CDR2 sequences are SGHDN and FVKESK. V trimming: 4 bases; J trimming: 4 bases; junction bases outside the gene matches: 1. The CDR3 totals 15 residues. Written as DNA, the CDR3 is TGTGCCAGCAGCCTACTAGCGGGGGGGTACAATGAGCAGTTCTTC. Its protein is CASSLLAGGYNEQFF.

The chain is built from TRBV19 and TRBJ2-6; D remains unclear. This CDR3 spans 12 amino acids. Germline-derived CDR1 and CDR2 are LNHDA and SQIVND (reference sequence). Trimming cost V 9 bases and J 0 bases, with 3 bases left between them. The CDR3 loop reads CASSSGANVLTF. DNA for the CDR3: TGTGCCAGCAGCTCTGGGGCCAACGTCCTGACTTTC.

J is TRBJ1-5 and V is TRBV5-5, with D perhaps matching TRBD1 (6 bases). Deletions cut 2 bases from V and 5 bases from J, with 8 bases between. The germline CDR1 and CDR2 sequences are SGHKS and YYEKEE (reference sequence). CDR3 length equals 13 residues. The CDR3 region is CASSLQGDQPQHF. The CDR3, as DNA: TGTGCCAGCAGCTTACAGGGTGATCAGCCCCAGCATTTT.

The chain links TRBV4-1 to TRBJ2-7; 10 bases are shared with TRBD2. J gave up 3 bases and V 4 bases, and 15 bases lay outside the gene matches. The germline V gene has CDR1 MGHRA and CDR2 YSYEKL. The CDR3 extends over 18 amino acids. CDR3 in amino acids: CASSLGTTSGTNYYEQYF. CDR3 bases: TGCGCCAGCAGCCTTGGAACTACTAGCGGGACGAACTACTACGAGCAGTACTTC.

About this clone: Germline and junction disagree at one end, which may indicate a read error. The sample has other DNA sequences that encode this CDR3 too. This chain uses TRBV4-1 with TRBJ1-6; D ambiguous. In germline, CDR1 is MGHRA, CDR2 YSYEKL. This CDR3 has 16 amino acids. For the CDR3, the DNA is TGCGCCAGCAGCGAGGCCGGGTCCTCCTATAATTCGCCCCTCCACTTT. It encodes CASSEAGSSYNSPLHF.

CDR3 bases: TGTGCCAGCAGTGCGAGAGAGCAGTACTTC. As protein: CASSAREQYF. This chain connects TRBV28 to TRBJ2-7; no reliable D call. The CDR3 has 10 residues. From germline, CDR1 is MDHEN and CDR2 SYDVKM. V lost 5 bases, J lost 7 bases, and 6 bases lay in between.

J is TRBJ1-5 and V is TRBV16, with D possibly being TRBD1 (5 bases). The CDR3 is 14 amino acids. Between the trimmed V and J ends, which lost 4 bases and 11 bases, there was a span of 18 bases. Germline loops: CDR1 KGHSY, CDR2 FQNENV. Here the CDR3 reads CASSPLQDQSAQHF. The CDR3, as DNA: TGTGCCAGCAGCCCATTACAGGACCAGTCGGCCCAGCATTTT.

A few counts support this clone. The rearrangement links TRBV6-6 to TRBJ2-5; a possible D gene is TRBD2 (6 bases). The CDR3 is 13 amino acids. CDR1 and CDR2 from the germline V gene are MNHNY and SVGAGI (reference sequence). V was clipped by 6 bases and J by 5 bases, with 13 bases between them. The CDR3 spells CASRFGGVETQYF. Here the CDR3 DNA reads TGTGCCAGCAGATTCGGGGGAGTGGAGACCCAGTACTTC.